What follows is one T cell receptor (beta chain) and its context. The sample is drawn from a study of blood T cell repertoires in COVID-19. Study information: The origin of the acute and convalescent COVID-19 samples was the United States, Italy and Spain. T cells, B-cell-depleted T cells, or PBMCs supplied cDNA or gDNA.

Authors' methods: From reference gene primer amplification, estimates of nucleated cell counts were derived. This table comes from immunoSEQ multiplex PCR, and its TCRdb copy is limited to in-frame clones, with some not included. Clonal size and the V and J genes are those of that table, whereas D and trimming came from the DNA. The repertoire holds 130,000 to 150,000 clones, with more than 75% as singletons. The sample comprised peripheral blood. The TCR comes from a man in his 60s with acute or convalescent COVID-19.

The DNA of the CDR3 is TGTGCCAGCAGTTCGCCCGGGACAGGGTACGGGGAGCTGTTTTTT. Encoded protein: CASSSPGTGYGELFF. The rearrangement joins TRBV28 to TRBJ2-2, with 9 nucleotides matching TRBD1. J lost 7 bases, V lost 4 bases, and 7 bases had no gene match. Germline V gives CDR1 MDHEN, CDR2 SYDVKM. The CDR3 length is 15 residues.